A selection of T cell receptor beta chains follows, all from one sample in a study of blood T cell repertoires in COVID-19. Sequencing was performed with immunoSEQ multiplex PCR; in TCRdb, only in-frame clones are kept and a portion is missing. The sample lists some 220,000 clones, around 90% seen once, with less than 15% in the top ten. The sequenced sample was peripheral blood. These receptors all stem from a woman younger than 35 who had recovered from COVID-19. Both conserved end residues are part of each CDR3. Fields, in order: J gene, clone size, D gene, V gene, CDR3 protein, CDR3 DNA. The D gene is left open where the match is weak. Clone size is stated in some rows and not others, as once, few, many or a class when expanded.

J: TRBJ2-7; size: NA; D: TRBD2; V: TRBV7-3; CDR3: CASSLNPVSEREFWNEHTYEQYF; DNA: TGTGCCAGCAGCTTAAATCCCGTGTCAGAGCGGGAGTTCTGGAACGAGCACACCTACGAGCAGTACTTC
J: TRBJ1-5; size: NA; D: NA; V: TRBV6-5; CDR3: CASGGDYSNQPQHF; DNA: TGTGCCAGCGGAGGGGATTATAGCAATCAGCCCCAGCATTTT
J: TRBJ1-1; size: NA; D: NA; V: TRBV15; CDR3: CATTGRGNTEAFF; DNA: TGTGCCACCACGGGCAGGGGGAACACTGAAGCTTTCTTT
J: TRBJ1-5; size: NA; D: NA; V: TRBV4-1; CDR3: CASSQGQYSNQPQHF; DNA: TGCGCCAGCAGCCAAGGGCAGTATAGCAATCAGCCCCAGCATTTT
J: TRBJ2-2; size: NA; D: TRBD2; V: TRBV3-1/TRBV3-2; CDR3: CASSQRETGELFF; DNA: TGTGCCAGCAGCCAGCGGGAGACCGGGGAGCTGTTTTTT
J: TRBJ1-1; size: NA; D: NA; V: TRBV7-9; CDR3: CASSPMSRGYRAFF; DNA: TGTGCCAGCAGCCCTATGTCGCGAGGCTATCGGGCTTTCTTT
J: TRBJ1-3; size: NA; D: NA; V: TRBV10-3; CDR3: CAIRGIGRPVGNTIYF; DNA: TGTGCCATCAGGGGGATCGGGAGGCCGGTTGGAAACACCATATATTTT
J: TRBJ1-1; size: NA; D: TRBD1; V: TRBV10-3; CDR3: CAISEYGTGRITEAFF; DNA: TGTGCCATCAGTGAGTACGGGACAGGGAGGATTACTGAAGCTTTCTTT
J: TRBJ1-5; size: NA; D: NA; V: TRBV12-3/TRBV12-4; CDR3: CASSPIQDQPQHF; DNA: TGTGCCAGCAGTCCGATCCAGGATCAGCCCCAGCATTTT
J: TRBJ2-5; size: NA; D: NA; V: TRBV6-5; CDR3: CASKVSATETQYF; DNA: TGTGCCAGCAAAGTCAGCGCGACGGAGACCCAGTACTTC
J: TRBJ1-2; size: NA; D: TRBD1; V: TRBV27; CDR3: CASSLGQGGYGYTF; DNA: TGTGCCAGCAGTTTAGGACAGGGCGGCTATGGCTACACCTTC
J: TRBJ2-7; size: once; D: TRBD2; V: TRBV6-4; CDR3: CACPPGSGRDHEQYF; DNA: TGTGCCTGCCCCCCTGGTAGCGGGAGGGACCACGAGCAGTACTTC
J: TRBJ2-1; size: once; D: TRBD2; V: TRBV14; CDR3: CASSHYGGRANDEQFF; DNA: TGTGCCAGCAGCCACTACGGAGGGAGGGCCAACGATGAGCAGTTCTTC
J: TRBJ2-1; size: once; D: TRBD1; V: TRBV5-3; CDR3: CARSLHPLQGISSYNEQFF; DNA: TGTGCCAGAAGCCTCCATCCGCTACAGGGGATTAGCTCCTACAATGAGCAGTTCTTC
J: TRBJ1-5; size: NA; D: NA; V: TRBV6-2/TRBV6-3; CDR3: CASSLLGAGQPQHF; DNA: TGTGCCAGCAGTCTTCTAGGGGCGGGACAGCCCCAGCATTTT
J: TRBJ1-6; size: once; D: NA; V: TRBV19; CDR3: CASKSRAGSSYNSPLHF; DNA: TGTGCCAGCAAGTCCCGGGCTGGGAGCTCCTATAATTCACCCCTCCACTTT
J: TRBJ1-2; size: NA; D: TRBD1; V: TRBV10-1; CDR3: CASSEDRGRLRGYTF; DNA: TGCGCCAGCAGTGAAGACAGGGGGCGGCTGAGGGGCTACACCTTC
J: TRBJ2-1; size: once; D: TRBD2; V: TRBV6-5; CDR3: CASSPGLARNEQFF; DNA: TGTGCCAGCAGTCCGGGACTAGCTCGCAATGAGCAGTTCTTC